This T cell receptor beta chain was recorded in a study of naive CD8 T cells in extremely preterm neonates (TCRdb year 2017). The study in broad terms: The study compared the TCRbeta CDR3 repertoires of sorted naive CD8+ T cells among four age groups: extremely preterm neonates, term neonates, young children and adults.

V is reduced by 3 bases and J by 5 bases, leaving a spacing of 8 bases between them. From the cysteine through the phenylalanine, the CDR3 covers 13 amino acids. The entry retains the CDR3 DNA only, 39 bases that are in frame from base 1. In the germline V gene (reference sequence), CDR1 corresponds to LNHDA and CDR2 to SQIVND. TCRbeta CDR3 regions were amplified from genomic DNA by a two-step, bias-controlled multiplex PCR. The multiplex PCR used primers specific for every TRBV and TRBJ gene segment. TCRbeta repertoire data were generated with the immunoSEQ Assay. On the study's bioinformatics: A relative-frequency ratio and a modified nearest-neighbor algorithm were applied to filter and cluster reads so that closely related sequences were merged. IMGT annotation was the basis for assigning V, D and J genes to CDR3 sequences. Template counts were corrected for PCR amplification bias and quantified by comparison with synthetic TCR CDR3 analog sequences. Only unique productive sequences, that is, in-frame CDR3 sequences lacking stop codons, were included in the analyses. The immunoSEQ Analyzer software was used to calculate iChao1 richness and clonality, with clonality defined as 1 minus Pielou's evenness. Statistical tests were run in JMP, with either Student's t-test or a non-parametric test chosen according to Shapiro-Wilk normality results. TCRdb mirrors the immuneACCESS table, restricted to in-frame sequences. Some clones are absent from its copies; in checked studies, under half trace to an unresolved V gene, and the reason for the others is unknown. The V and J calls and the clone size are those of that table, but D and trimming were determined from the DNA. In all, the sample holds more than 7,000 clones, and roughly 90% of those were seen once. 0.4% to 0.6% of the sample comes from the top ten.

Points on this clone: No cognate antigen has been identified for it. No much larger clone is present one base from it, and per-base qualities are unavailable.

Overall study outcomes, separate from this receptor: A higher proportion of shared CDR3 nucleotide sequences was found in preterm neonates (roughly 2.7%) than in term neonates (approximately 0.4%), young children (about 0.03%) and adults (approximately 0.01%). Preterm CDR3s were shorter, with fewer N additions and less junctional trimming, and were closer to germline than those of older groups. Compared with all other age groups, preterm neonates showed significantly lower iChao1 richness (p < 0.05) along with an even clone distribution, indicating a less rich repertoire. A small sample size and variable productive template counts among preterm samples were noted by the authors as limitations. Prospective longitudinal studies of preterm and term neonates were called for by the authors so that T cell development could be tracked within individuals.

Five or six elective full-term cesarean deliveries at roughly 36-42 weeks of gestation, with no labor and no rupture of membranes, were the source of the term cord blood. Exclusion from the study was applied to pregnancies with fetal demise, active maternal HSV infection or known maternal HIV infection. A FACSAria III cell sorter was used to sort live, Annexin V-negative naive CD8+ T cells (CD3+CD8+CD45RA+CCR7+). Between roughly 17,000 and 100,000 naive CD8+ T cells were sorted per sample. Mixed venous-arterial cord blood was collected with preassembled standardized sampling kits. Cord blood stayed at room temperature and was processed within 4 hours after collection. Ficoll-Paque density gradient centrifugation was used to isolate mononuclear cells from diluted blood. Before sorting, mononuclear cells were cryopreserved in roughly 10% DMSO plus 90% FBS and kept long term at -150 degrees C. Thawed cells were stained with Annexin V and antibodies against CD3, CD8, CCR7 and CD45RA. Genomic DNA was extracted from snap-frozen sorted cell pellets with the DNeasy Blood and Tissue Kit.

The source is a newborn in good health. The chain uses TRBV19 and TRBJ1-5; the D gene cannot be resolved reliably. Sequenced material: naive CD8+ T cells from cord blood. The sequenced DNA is TGTGCCAGTAGTATCGCAGGTCATCAGCCCCAGCATTTT. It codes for CASSIAGHQPQHF.